This passage covers 14 T cell receptor gamma chains from one sample sequenced in a study of gamma-delta chains in newborns, infants, children (dated by TCRdb to the late 2010s). Sequencing was carried out with an Illumina MiSeq. In TCRdb, clones were called once more from the public reads by CATT, and rows of identical DNA were later combined. This sample gives 1,000 or so gamma-chain clones in total; around 4% of them show up just once. Around 22% of the sample lies in the top ten. Material for sequencing was blood. These receptors were taken from a child who was a newborn, infant or young child, either healthy, febrile or measles-vaccinated (not recorded which).

By share, this clone counts as medium-sized. The J gene is TRGJP1, the V gene TRGV9. V shed 4 bases, J shed 3 bases, and the junction held 8 bases outside the gene matches. The CDR3 consists of 15 residues. Per the germline V gene, CDR1 is GITISATS and CDR2 is ISYDGTV (reference sequence). CDR3 loop: CALWDGGATGWFKIF. The CDR3 bases are TGTGCCTTGTGGGATGGGGGGGCCACTGGTTGGTTCAAGATATTT.

This clone has a single count. V and J are TRGV3 and TRGJ1 or TRGJ2. Per the germline V gene, CDR1 is VTNTFY and CDR2 is YDVSTARD (reference sequence). The CDR3 covers 12 residues. After removal of 5 bases from V and 6 bases from J, the junction contained 7 bases not matched to a gene. CDR3 DNA: TGTGCCACCTGGGGCCATTGTTATAAGAAACTCTTT. Translation: CATWGHCYKKLF.

Of note for this clone: Just one base apart from a much larger clone, this may be a read error. Other DNA sequences of this sample code for an identical CDR3. This chain links TRGV9 with TRGJP. This CDR3 spans 15 amino acids. The V gene's germline CDR1 is GITISATS and CDR2 ISYDGTV (reference sequence). The CDR3 DNA reads as TGTGCCTTGTGGGAGCTCCCCCTGGGAAAAAAAATCAAGGTATTT. This translates into CALWELPLGKKIKVF.

This clone is classed as medium-sized. Other DNA sequences in the same sample also yield this CDR3. This chain uses TRGV9 with TRGJP. Trimming cost V 4 bases and J 7 bases; bases outside gene matches: 4. Germline V gene data show CDR1 as GITISATS and CDR2 as ISYDGTV (reference sequence). The CDR3 covers 15 residues. The CDR3 spells CALWDLELGKKIKVF. Written as DNA, the CDR3 is TGTGCCTTGTGGGACTTGGAGTTGGGCAAAAAAATCAAGGTATTT.

As regards this clone: A read error is the likely source, as a far larger clone sits one nucleotide away. Other DNA sequences in this sample translate to the same CDR3. The rearrangement links TRGV9 to TRGJP. The germline gives CDR1 GITISATS, CDR2 ISYDGTV (reference sequence). With V trimmed by 3 bases and J by 2 bases, 1 base remained unmatched. The CDR3 spans 16 residues. The CDR3 DNA reads as TGTGCCTTGTGGGAGAGGCAAGAGTTGGGCAAAAAAATCAAGGTATTT. This translates into CALWERQELGKKIKVF.

For this clone: Germline and junction disagree at one end, which may indicate a read error. Different DNA sequences within this sample yield the same CDR3. The chain employs TRGV2 and TRGJP2. The CDR3 consists of 15 residues. Germline lookup yields CDR1 EGSNGY and CDR2 YDSYNSKV. This CDR3 is CATWDGKSSDWIKTF. Here the CDR3 DNA reads TGTGCAACCTGGGACGGTAAAAGTAGTGATTGGATCAAGACGTTT.

Details on this clone: Given a far larger clone just one base away, this is likely a sequencing read error. CDR3 sequence reads: CALLEVKEELGKKIKVF. The CDR3 region has the DNA TGTGCCTTGTTGGAGGTGAAAGAAGAGTTGGGCAAAAAAATCAAGGTATTT. V is TRGV9 and J is TRGJP. The CDR3 is 17 residues long. CDR1 and CDR2 from the germline V gene are GITISATS and ISYDGTV (reference sequence).

This clone is medium-sized by share. The chain uses TRGV9 and TRGJP. CDR3 length: 17 amino acids. Trimming took 4 bases from V and 4 from J; bases not matched to a gene: 7. Germline CDR1 is GITISATS and CDR2 is ISYDGTV (reference sequence). CDR3 in amino acids: CALWDPSQELGKKIKVF. In nucleotides, the CDR3 is TGTGCCTTGTGGGACCCGAGTCAAGAGTTGGGCAAAAAAATCAAGGTATTT.

By proportion, this clone is large. This chain connects TRGV9 to TRGJP. From germline, CDR1 is GITISATS and CDR2 ISYDGTV (reference sequence). With V trimmed by 2 bases and J by 9 bases, 7 bases remained unmatched. This CDR3 is built from 16 residues. In nucleotides, the CDR3 is TGTGCCTTGTGGGAGGCCGAGGGGTTGGGCAAAAAAATCAAGGTATTT. Amino acids: CALWEAEGLGKKIKVF.

This clone came up a few times. A read error is likely here: a far larger clone is one base away. The sample has other DNA sequences that encode this CDR3 too. The chain carries TRGV9 and TRGJP. V dropped 0 bases and J dropped 6; count of bases not matched to a gene: 2. Germline CDR1 reads GITISATS; CDR2 reads ISYDGTV (reference sequence). CDR3 length equals 16 residues. Here the CDR3 reads CALWEVPELGKKIKVF. In nucleotides, the CDR3 is TGTGCCTTGTGGGAGGTGCCAGAGTTGGGCAAAAAAATCAAGGTATTT.

This clone occurred a few times. A read error may be the cause here, since a much bigger clone is one base away. The genes are TRGV2 and TRGJ1 or TRGJ2. The CDR3 totals 13 residues. Germline loops: CDR1 EGSNGY, CDR2 YDSYNSKV. V shed 0 bases and J 7 bases; nucleotides not matched to a gene: 6. CDR3 coding DNA: TGTGCCACCTGGGACGGGCGGTACTATAAGAAACTCTTT. It is translated as CATWDGRYYKKLF.

The chain employs TRGV9 and TRGJ1 or TRGJ2. Germline V gene lookup returns CDR1 GITISATS and CDR2 ISYDGTV (reference sequence). Trimming at V came to 0 bases and at J to 7 bases, leaving 9 bases not matched to a gene. The CDR3 extends over 14 amino acids. CDR3 DNA sequence: TGTGCCTTGTGGGAGGTGCTGGTGTACTATAAGAAACTCTTT. Its protein product is CALWEVLVYYKKLF.

This clone is large (0.1 to 1%) within its sample. A much bigger clone sits one base away, suggesting this may be a read error. The sample carries other DNA sequences with the same CDR3. The chain joins TRGV9 to TRGJP. V shed 1 base, J shed 4 bases, and the junction held 1 base outside the gene matches. CDR3 length: 16 residues. The germline CDR1 and CDR2 sequences are GITISATS and ISYDGTV (reference sequence). The CDR3 region is CALWEVQELGKKIKVF. CDR3 in DNA: TGTGCCTTGTGGGAGGTACAAGAGTTGGGCAAAAAAATCAAGGTATTT.

Judged by abundance, this clone is medium-sized. V gene TRGV3 combines with J gene TRGJ1 or TRGJ2. CDR1 and CDR2 (germline): VTNTFY, YDVSTARD (reference sequence). Trimming cost V 0 bases and J 7 bases; bases outside gene matches: 3. The CDR3 sequence is 12 residues long. The DNA of the CDR3 is TGTGCCACCTGGGACAGGCGATATAAGAAACTCTTT. It is translated as CATWDRRYKKLF.